These T cell receptor beta chains were read from a single sample in a study of T cell responses to AZD1222 COVID-19 vaccine. Using immunoSEQ multiplex PCR, the repertoire was profiled, and TCRdb retains in-frame clones only, with some absent. This sample has about 130,000 clones; 80% to 90% occur once, and the top ten carry around 1.5%. The sequenced sample was peripheral blood, obtained on day 0 of AZD1222 vaccination. The receptors were gathered from an adult in good health. Both conserved end residues are trimmed from each CDR3.

TRBJ2-1	TRBV6-2/TRBV6-3	ASSYAEGRGGYNEQF
TRBJ2-7	TRBV7-2	ASSLAGLAEGYEQY
TRBJ1-5	TRBV5-5	ASSLGLRQGGERSNQPQH
TRBJ2-2	TRBV18	ASSPPGLLGTGELF
TRBJ1-1	TRBV7-9	ASRGRTGTGGLNTEAF
TRBJ2-3	TRBV10-3	AIRGLEVNTQY
TRBJ2-2	TRBV27	ASSIGLAGGYNTGELF
TRBJ1-1	TRBV28	ASSNQGLRTEAF
TRBJ1-5	TRBV6-1	ASSEATRQPQH
TRBJ1-2	TRBV30	AWRDRGGYT
TRBJ2-7	TRBV13	ASSLGRSGGSSYEQY
TRBJ1-1	TRBV7-2	ASSPDSGSNTEAF
TRBJ1-2	TRBV12-5	ASGIEDRVVGYT
TRBJ1-2	TRBV11-2	ASSLQGARAHGYT
TRBJ1-4	TRBV27	ASSLGTTNEKLF
TRBJ2-1	TRBV24-1	ATSDFIGGDEQF
TRBJ1-1	TRBV6-1	ASSEKDPNTEAF
TRBJ1-5	TRBV4-2	ASSQGGQPQH
TRBJ1-2	TRBV5-4	ASSFPDIYGYT
TRBJ1-2	TRBV30	ASRTGGYGYT
TRBJ2-2	TRBV11-2	ASRDSDWSATNTGELF
TRBJ2-5	TRBV12-3/TRBV12-4	ASSPGRQETQY
TRBJ2-7	TRBV5-4	ASSLVGGLYYEQY
TRBJ1-5	TRBV5-5	ASSLGQSSNQPQH
TRBJ2-5	TRBV27	ASSLTSGRRPQETQY
TRBJ2-7	TRBV27	ASSTGSEQY
TRBJ2-1	TRBV24-1	ATTGLASNEQF
TRBJ2-7	TRBV19	ATAQIGYEQY
TRBJ2-7	TRBV5-1	ASSLGQVYEQY
TRBJ2-1	TRBV30	AWSSGGQQF
TRBJ2-7	TRBV27	ASSIIWGSGFYEQY
TRBJ1-4	TRBV4-3	ASSPLVGGPDEKLF
TRBJ1-2	TRBV7-8	ASSLAGQDYGYT
TRBJ1-6	TRBV10-3	ATSYLAGSLTDSPLH
TRBJ2-1	TRBV25-1	ASSGRRGRSYNEQF
TRBJ1-5	TRBV28	ASTGGPNQPQH
TRBJ1-2	TRBV15	ATSRGQGFKVGYT
TRBJ1-1	TRBV5-1	ASSLGQGGAF
TRBJ2-7	TRBV4-1	ASSQGPAGGPKAYEQY
TRBJ2-2	TRBV11-3	ASSSRRGTGELF
TRBJ2-1	TRBV24-1	ATSDLVTGSSYNEQF
TRBJ2-5	TRBV4-2	ASSQPLDRTQY
TRBJ1-4	TRBV27	ASQKTGDNRNEKLF
TRBJ1-2	TRBV6-5	ASGDRAGYGYT
TRBJ2-5	TRBV5-1	ASSYSGLAVRGETQY
TRBJ2-1	TRBV7-9	ASSPFSGRAYNEQF
TRBJ2-4	TRBV23-1	ASSRPGSLVNIQY
TRBJ1-6	TRBV19	ASSNSAEPNSPLH
TRBJ1-1	TRBV6-5	ASSYSRGWNTEAF
TRBJ1-2	TRBV6-5	ASSYSKTVNYGYT
TRBJ2-7	TRBV19	AVQGAVSYEQY
TRBJ1-1	TRBV7-8	ASSLGRRNTEAF
TRBJ2-1	TRBV5-1	ATAGTTSSYNEQF